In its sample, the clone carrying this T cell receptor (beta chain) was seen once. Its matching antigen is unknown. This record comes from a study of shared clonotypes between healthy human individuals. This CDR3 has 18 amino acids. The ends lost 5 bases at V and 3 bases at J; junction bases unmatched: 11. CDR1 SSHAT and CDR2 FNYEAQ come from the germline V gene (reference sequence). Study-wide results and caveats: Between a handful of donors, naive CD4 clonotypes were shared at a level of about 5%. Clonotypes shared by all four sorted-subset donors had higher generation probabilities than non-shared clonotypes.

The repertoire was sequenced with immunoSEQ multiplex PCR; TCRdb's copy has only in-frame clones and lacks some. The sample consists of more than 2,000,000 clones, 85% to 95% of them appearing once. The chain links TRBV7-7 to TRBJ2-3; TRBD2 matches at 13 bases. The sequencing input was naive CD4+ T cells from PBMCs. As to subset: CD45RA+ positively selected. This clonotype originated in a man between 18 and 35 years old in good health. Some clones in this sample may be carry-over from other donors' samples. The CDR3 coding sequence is TGTGCCAGCAGCCCACGACGACTAGCGGGAGGTAAGACAGATACGCAGTATTTT. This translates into CASSPRRLAGGKTDTQYF.